These 23 T cell receptor beta chains were all obtained from the same sample, sequenced in a study of T cell changes during pregnancy in multiple sclerosis. Only in-frame clones appear in the TCRdb table, and some are missing; sequencing was by immunoSEQ multiplex PCR. The table shows about 41,000 clones, with about nine tenths occurring only once. Specimen: CD4+ T cells from peripheral blood mononuclear cells, collected in the first trimester of pregnancy. These receptors were taken from a female donor with multiple sclerosis, enrolled in a pregnancy study.

The V and J genes are TRBV10-3 and TRBJ2-2; 8 nucleotides agree with TRBD2. The CDR3 totals 14 residues. Germline trimming cut 11 bases from V and 8 bases from J; bases unmatched to any gene: 13. CDR1 ENHRY and CDR2 SYGVKD come from the germline V gene. The CDR3 bases are TGTGCCGCCCAGAGCGGGGGTCCTGGGGGGGAGCTGTTTTTT. It codes for CAAQSGGPGGELFF.

The V gene is TRBV7-6, the J gene TRBJ2-2; D is possibly TRBD2 (6 bases). The CDR3 runs 16 residues. Germline CDR1 SGHVS, CDR2 FNYEAQ. The CDR3 DNA reads TGTGCTAGGAAAGGGGAGGCTAGCGAAGTGAACGGGGAGCTGTTTTTT. It specifies CARKGEASEVNGELFF.

The CDR3: CASSLSGANVLTF. The DNA of the CDR3 is TGTGCCAGCTCCCTCTCTGGGGCCAACGTCCTGACTTTC. J is TRBJ2-6 and V is TRBV18, with unresolved D. This CDR3 has 13 amino acids. The germline CDR1 and CDR2 sequences are KGHSH and LQKENI. Between the trimmed V and J ends, which lost 6 bases and 0 bases, there was a span of 3 bases.

This clone was seen once. The chain has TRBV7-3 and TRBJ2-2; D not resolved. V was clipped by 2 bases and J by 3 bases, with 4 bases between them. Per germline, CDR1 SGHTA and CDR2 FQGTGA. The CDR3 loop spans 13 amino acids. The CDR3 DNA reads as TGTGCCAGCAGCTTAGGGCACACCGGGGAGCTGTTTTTT. This encodes CASSLGHTGELFF.

The V and J genes are TRBV5-1 and TRBJ2-7; TRBD2 aligns across 8 bases. The CDR3 length is 15 residues. Germline loops: CDR1 SGHRS, CDR2 YFSETQ. Trimming removed 4 bases from V and 0 bases from J; junction bases left unmatched: 6. As DNA, the CDR3 is TGCGCCAGCAGCGCGGGAGGCGGTAGCTCCTACGAGCAGTACTTC. The encoded protein is CASSAGGGSSYEQYF.

This sequence joins TRBV20-1 and TRBJ2-7, with D possibly being TRBD1 (6 bases). CDR3 length: 11 amino acids. Trimming cost V 6 bases and J 11 bases, with 17 bases left between them. Germline CDR1 DFQATT, CDR2 SNEGSKA (reference sequence). The CDR3 nucleotides read TGCAGTGCCGCAGGGGACGGCCTAAAGTACTTC. As protein: CSAAGDGLKYF.

V and J are TRBV6-1 and TRBJ2-7, with TRBD2 identical over 13 bases. V lost 4 bases and J lost 0; bases outside the gene matches: 6. This CDR3 is built from 17 residues. Per germline, CDR1 MNHNS and CDR2 SASEGT. The CDR3 DNA sequence: TGTGCCAGCAGTGCCGGGACTAGCGGGGCGAGCTCCTACGAGCAGTACTTC. It yields the protein CASSAGTSGASSYEQYF.

This sequence joins TRBV5-6 and TRBJ2-7; 8 nucleotides match TRBD2. The CDR3 is 16 amino acids. Losses at the gene ends were 1 base for V and 6 bases for J; bases not matched to a gene: 12. Germline V gene data show CDR1 as SGHDT and CDR2 as YYEEEE. The CDR3, as DNA: TGTGCCAGCAGCTTGAATAAGGGGACTAGTGGCGGCGAGCAGTACTTC. Translating it yields CASSLNKGTSGGEQYF.

V usage is TRBV4-2 and J usage is TRBJ1-4; perhaps TRBD1 as D (6 bases). The CDR3 loop spans 15 amino acids. V lost 5 bases, J lost 3 bases, and 13 bases lay in between. The germline V gene has CDR1 LGHNA and CDR2 YNFKEQ. This chain's CDR3 is CASSFAGAPNEKLFF. The CDR3 DNA reads as TGTGCCAGCAGCTTCGCAGGGGCCCCTAATGAAAAACTGTTTTTT.

This sequence joins TRBV4-3 and TRBJ2-2; TRBD2 aligns across 7 bases. Germline loops: CDR1 LGHNA, CDR2 YSLEER. This CDR3 has 16 amino acids. Trimming took 1 base from V and 2 from J; bases not matched to a gene: 4. In nucleotides, the CDR3 is TGCGCCAGCAGCCAAGTCCCGGGGGGTAACACCGGGGAGCTGTTTTTT. This sequence encodes CASSQVPGGNTGELFF.

This sequence joins TRBV11-2 and TRBJ2-7; maybe TRBD1 (6 bases). Trimming shortened V by 1 base and J by 2 bases, and 12 bases separated the two germline ends. Germline loops: CDR1 SGHAT, CDR2 FQNNGV. The CDR3 has 15 residues. The CDR3 protein is CASSLGPGEAYEQYF. In DNA form, the CDR3 reads TGTGCCAGCAGCTTAGGGCCAGGGGAAGCCTACGAGCAGTACTTC. Based on the CDR3 plus reference TRBV11-2 and TRBJ2-7, the full variable domain is EAGVAQSPRYKIIEKRQSVAFWCNPISGHATLYWYQQILGQGPKLLIQFQNNGVVDDSQLPKDRFSAERLKGVDSTLKIQPAKLEDSAVYLCASSLGPGEAYEQYFGPGTRLTVT.

The chain carries TRBV19 and TRBJ1-2; D is possibly TRBD1 (6 bases). This CDR3 is built from 13 residues. V was cut by 5 bases and J by 4 bases, with 11 bases left in between. Germline CDR1 is LNHDA and CDR2 is SQIVND (reference sequence). DNA of the CDR3: TGTGCCAGTAGTTTGGCAGGGGCCTATGGCTACACCTTC. Residues: CASSLAGAYGYTF.

The chain combines TRBV7-3 with TRBJ2-1, with D unclear. V lost 1 base, J lost 2 bases, and 24 bases lay in between. This CDR3 comprises 20 residues. The germline V gene encodes CDR1 SGHTA and CDR2 FQGTGA. The CDR3 DNA follows: TGTGCCAGCAGCTTAAATTCGCTATCCGCTCAACTAAGAACCTACAATGAGCAGTTCTTC. Residues: CASSLNSLSAQLRTYNEQFF.

As concerns this clone: The sample has other DNA sequences that encode this CDR3 too. The chain couples TRBV28 to TRBJ2-1, with D possibly matching TRBD2 (6 bases). Germline V gene lookup returns CDR1 MDHEN and CDR2 SYDVKM. Trimming shortened V by 3 bases and J by 0 bases, and 9 bases separated the two germline ends. The CDR3 runs to 15 residues. The CDR3 protein is CASSFGGSSYNEQFF. The CDR3 bases are TGTGCCAGCAGTTTTGGGGGGAGCTCCTACAATGAGCAGTTCTTC.

This chain uses TRBV6-6 with TRBJ1-6, with 10 bases fitting TRBD1. Per germline, CDR1 MNHNY and CDR2 SVGAGI (reference sequence). The CDR3 is made up of 16 amino acids. V lost 5 bases to trimming and J lost 8 bases; unmatched junction nucleotides: 9. CDR3 in DNA: TGTGCCAGCAGTCGAGGGACAGGGGATAGATATTCACCCCTCCACTTT. This codes for CASSRGTGDRYSPLHF.

The J gene is TRBJ2-1, the V gene TRBV7-2; 10 bases line up with TRBD2. The CDR3 is 15 residues long. V shed 1 base, J shed 9 bases, and the junction held 6 bases outside the gene matches. The germline gives CDR1 SGHTA, CDR2 FQGNSA. Here the CDR3 DNA reads TGTGCCAGCAGCTTAGATGCTAGCGGGAGTATTGAGCAGTTCTTC. Translating it yields CASSLDASGSIEQFF.

V is TRBV13 and J is TRBJ1-2; a possible D gene is TRBD1 (6 bases). This CDR3 has 14 residues. V lost 3 bases and J 6 bases, leaving 14 bases between the germline ends. Germline values: CDR1 PRHDT, CDR2 FYEKMQ (reference sequence). As DNA, the CDR3 is TGTGCCAGCAGCTTCGGGACACCCTGGGATGGCTACACCTTC. Its translation is CASSFGTPWDGYTF.

The CDR3 loop reads CASSSQGSGTAAYEQYF. Here the CDR3 DNA reads TGTGCCAGCAGCTCTCAGGGCTCCGGGACAGCTGCCTACGAGCAGTACTTC. The J gene is TRBJ2-7, the V gene TRBV7-2, with TRBD1 identical over 7 bases. CDR1 and CDR2 from the germline V gene are SGHTA and FQGNSA. The junction had 14 bases not matched to a gene; V was cut back by 4 bases and J by 2 bases. CDR3 length equals 17 residues.

The chain recombines TRBV10-3 with TRBJ2-1; 14 nucleotides agree with TRBD2. V shed 6 bases, J shed 8 bases, and the junction held 6 bases outside the gene matches. In germline, CDR1 is ENHRY, CDR2 SYGVKD. The CDR3 contains 15 residues. The CDR3 coding sequence is TGTGCCATCAGCGGGACTAGCGGGAGATTGGATGAGCAGTTCTTC. Translated, it gives CAISGTSGRLDEQFF.

The chain has TRBV4-1 and TRBJ1-2, with TRBD1 as a possible D gene (6 bases). The germline CDR1 and CDR2 sequences are MGHRA and YSYEKL. CDR3 size: 14 residues. V was pared by 4 bases and J by 8 bases, with 17 bases between. The CDR3 spells CASSPQRTAGGYTF. In DNA form, the CDR3 reads TGCGCCAGCAGCCCACAAAGGACAGCTGGAGGCTACACCTTC.

The chain recombines TRBV30 with TRBJ2-1; D unresolved. V was pared by 2 bases and J by 14 bases, with 13 bases between. This CDR3 comprises 11 residues. Germline loops: CDR1 GTSNPN, CDR2 SVGIG (reference sequence). CDR3 loop: CAWSTQVEKFF. For the CDR3, the DNA is TGTGCCTGGAGTACTCAAGTAGAGAAGTTCTTC. The full variable domain, its missing parts supplied by reference TRBV30 and TRBJ2-1, is SQTIHQWPATLVQPVGSPLSLECTVEGTSNPNLYWYRQAAGRGLQLLFYSVGIGQISSEVPQNLSASRPQDRQFILSSKKLLLSDSGFYLCAWSTQVEKFFGPGTRLTVL.

The chain combines TRBV6-5 with TRBJ1-1, with 7 bases matching TRBD1. Germline loops: CDR1 MNHEY, CDR2 SVGAGI. The J segment lost 7 bases and the V segment lost 8 bases, leaving 10 bases of the junction unmatched. The CDR3 length is 13 residues. The CDR3 DNA sequence: TGTGCCAGCTTCAGGGGGACGGCACTTGAAGCTTTCTTT. This sequence encodes CASFRGTALEAFF.

CDR3 sequence (DNA): TGTGCCAGTAGAAAAACCGGGACTGCAGATACGCAGTATTTT. Amino acid sequence: CASRKTGTADTQYF. The chain has TRBV19 and TRBJ2-3; TRBD2 might be the D (6 bases). This CDR3 is built from 14 residues. The germline V gene encodes CDR1 LNHDA and CDR2 SQIVND (reference sequence). The V and J ends lost 6 bases and 4 bases respectively, with 14 bases between them. The full variable domain, completed using reference TRBV19 and TRBJ2-3, is DGGITQSPKYLFRKEGQNVTLSCEQNLNHDAMYWYRQDPGQGLRLIYYSQIVNDFQKGDIAEGYSVSREKKESFPLTVTSAQKNPTAFYLCASRKTGTADTQYFGPGTRLTVL.